What follows describes a single TCR beta chain. This clone was detected ten times or more. Its antigen is not yet known. No base quality information exists; no much larger clone differs at one position. No treatment had been received by any patient before thyroid surgery. Using T-cell receptor beta sequencing, the researchers looked back retrospectively at clinical samples from patients, gathered between about 2012 and 2019. Spanning cysteine to phenylalanine, the CDR3 consists of 16 amino acids. The kept DNA is CDR3 alone, 48 bases in frame from the first base. Germline trimming amounts to 5 bases on V and 3 bases on J, with 8 as the count of junction bases outside the gene matches. CDR1 and CDR2 (MNHEY, SMNVEV) derive from the germline V gene (reference sequence). This record comes from a study of metastatic and nonmetastatic thyroid tumors (dated by TCRdb to the early 2020s). At the level of the whole study: Repertoires were compared across peripheral blood and tumor or nodule tissue samples from malignant and benign thyroid patients.

Here is what the overall study found, with its caveats: TCR beta diversity was reported as significantly higher in malignant tumors than in benign nodules, in both blood and tumor samples.

Libraries came from PCR. The data were produced on an Illumina HiSeq 4000. High-throughput sequencing was used to profile the CDR3 region of the TCR beta-chain in every patient. The study's own analysis went as follows. Drawing on CDR3 differences between clinicopathological groups, the researchers built a classifier meant to tell apart patients with distant-metastatic papillary thyroid cancer. Repertoire diversity was assessed with the Shannon index, and tumor-blood repertoire similarity with the Morisita-Horn index. TCRdb itself trimmed the public reads at Q25 with fastp, ran MiXCR and retained productive beta chains. These V and J calls rely on TCRdb rather than the paper's analysis. Counted in this sample were about 41,000 clones; about an eighth of them appeared once. Roughly 25% of the sample lies in the top ten.

The sequence derives from a female donor with papillary thyroid cancer or a benign thyroid nodule (not recorded which). Some clones in this sample may be carry-over from other donors' samples. Rearrangement joined TRBV27 to TRBJ2-7, and TRBD2 aligns with 12 junction nucleotides. Sequenced material: blood. The encoded CDR3 is CASSPPGLAGLYEQYF. The nucleotides read TGTGCCAGCAGTCCTCCGGGACTAGCGGGCCTCTACGAGCAGTACTTC.